Here is one TCR beta chain with its context. What it binds is unknown. Per the germline V gene, CDR1 is MGHRA and CDR2 is YSYEKL. The CDR3 is 16 amino acids. V lost 0 bases and J 2 bases, leaving 11 bases between the germline ends. The entry originates in a study of shared clonotypes between healthy human individuals. Study-level background: Each donor's CD8 memory used one plate, CD8 naive two, each CD4 subset three.

Every immunoSEQ plate was one replicate of a subset's evenly spread DNA. TCRdb's table, derived via immunoSEQ multiplex PCR, lists solely in-frame clones and lacks some. This table holds over a million clones, about 74% found once. Findings and limits, study-wide: Memory subsets generally showed lower estimated richness than naive subsets. Shared clonotypes across all four donors exceeded non-shared ones in generation probability.

The chain carries TRBV4-1 and TRBJ2-1; perhaps D is TRBD1 or TRBD2 (5 bases each). This sequence originates from a man between 18 and 35 years old in good health. Sequencing used memory CD4+ T cells sorted from blood. Subset here: CD45RA-negative fraction. The CDR3 here is CASSQDWVGPYNEQFF. The CDR3 nucleotides read TGCGCCAGCAGCCAAGATTGGGTGGGACCCTACAATGAGCAGTTCTTC.